This entry lists 13 T cell receptor beta chains sequenced from one sample in a study of cytomegalovirus exposure and HLA in healthy donors. Vbeta (60) and Jbeta (13) primers were used in the PCR. TCRdb's table, derived via immunoSEQ multiplex PCR, lists solely in-frame clones and lacks some. This repertoire shows 150,000 to 190,000 clones, roughly 85% found once; its top ten account for approximately 2.5%. Sample: PBMCs. The receptors shown here come from a woman aged 18-30 years in good health and CMV-seronegative.

On this clone: An end of the junction differs from the germline gene, which may be a read error. The chain employs TRBV7-9 and TRBJ2-1, with 9 bases aligning to TRBD2. The CDR3 consists of 16 residues. Germline CDR1 reads SEHNR; CDR2 reads FQNEAQ (reference sequence). CDR3 sequence (DNA): TGTTCCAGCAGCTCCCGTGGGCGGGGGGGATACAATGAGCAGTTCTTC. Translation gives CSSSSRGRGGYNEQFF. Complete variable domain (other parts from reference TRBV7-9 and TRBJ2-1): DTGVSQNPRHKITKRGQNVTFRCDPISEHNRLYWYRQTLGQGPEFLTYFQNEAQLEKSRLLSDRFSAERPKGSFSTLEIQRTEQGDSAMYLCSSSSRGRGGYNEQFFGPGTRLTVL.

The chain uses TRBV5-1 and TRBJ2-7; 9 nucleotides align to TRBD1. The CDR3 contains 13 residues. Germline-derived CDR1 and CDR2 are SGHRS and YFSETQ. V was clipped by 5 bases and J by 4 bases; unmatched bases: 4. CDR3 DNA sequence: TGCGCCAGCAGGGACAGGGGAGGATACGAGCAGTACTTC. Translation gives CASRDRGGYEQYF.

The gene calls are TRBV28 and TRBJ2-3; perhaps TRBD1 as D (6 bases). In germline, CDR1 is MDHEN, CDR2 SYDVKM. V was pared by 6 bases and J by 6 bases, with 10 bases between. The CDR3 runs 12 residues. CDR3 nucleotides: TGTGCCAGCAGGGACAGTCGGGATACGCAGTATTTT. The encoded protein is CASRDSRDTQYF.

The count of this clone is one. The V and J genes are TRBV18 and TRBJ1-4, with D perhaps TRBD1 (5 bases). This CDR3 has 14 residues. Germline lookup yields CDR1 KGHSH and CDR2 LQKENI. The V end lost 3 bases, the J end lost 8 bases, and 13 bases lay between the germline ends. The chain's CDR3 is CASSPEGKYEKLFF. CDR3 nucleotides: TGTGCCAGCTCACCGGAGGGGAAGTACGAAAAACTGTTTTTT.

The chain is built from TRBV18 and TRBJ2-7; possible D gene TRBD2, 6 bases. This CDR3 is 14 amino acids long. Trimming stripped 0 bases from V and 5 bases from J, with 11 bases between. Germline loops: CDR1 KGHSH, CDR2 LQKENI. CDR3 sequence: CASSPPTGVDEQYF. The CDR3 DNA follows: TGTGCCAGCTCACCACCGACGGGAGTGGACGAGCAGTACTTC.

J is TRBJ2-5 and V is TRBV6-1, with TRBD1 matching 9 bases. The CDR3 has 14 residues. J was trimmed by 4 bases and V by 8 bases; bases with no gene match: 8. Looked up from germline, CDR1 is MNHNS and CDR2 is SASEGT. CDR3 bases: TGTGCCAGCGGGAGGACAGGGGCGTCAGAGACCCAGTACTTC. This translates into CASGRTGASETQYF.

CDR3 protein: CASRLLRDSQETQYF. Written as DNA, the CDR3 is TGTGCCAGTAGGCTGCTCCGGGACTCCCAAGAGACCCAGTACTTC. The V call is TRBV19, the J call TRBJ2-5, with D possibly being TRBD2 (6 bases). V was pared by 6 bases and J by 1 base, with 15 bases between. The CDR3 is 15 residues long. Germline values: CDR1 LNHDA, CDR2 SQIVND (reference sequence).

V usage is TRBV4-3 and J usage is TRBJ2-5, with TRBD2 identical over 9 bases. The germline V gene encodes CDR1 LGHNA and CDR2 YSLEER. The CDR3 is 15 residues long. Trimming at V came to 1 base and at J to 5 bases, leaving 5 bases not matched to a gene. The CDR3 spells CASSQAAGGGETQYF. Here the CDR3 DNA reads TGCGCCAGCAGCCAAGCTGCGGGAGGGGGTGAGACCCAGTACTTC.

This clone was seen just once. This chain links TRBV23-1 with TRBJ2-7, with D possibly being TRBD2 (5 bases). TRBV23-1 is classed as an ORF, of uncertain function. This CDR3 has 15 residues. The ends were cut back, 7 bases at V and 2 bases at J, with 18 bases in the middle. CDR3 residues: CASTSKGVSPYEQYF. As DNA, the CDR3 is TGCGCCAGCACCTCAAAGGGAGTTTCCCCCTACGAGCAGTACTTC.

The rearrangement links TRBV7-2 to TRBJ1-6, with a weak D call TRBD1 (6 bases). Trimming took 5 bases from V and 6 from J, leaving 17 bases between them. The germline V gene encodes CDR1 SGHTA and CDR2 FQGNSA. This CDR3 has 16 amino acids. The CDR3: CASSPAAGVPNSPLHF. In DNA form, the CDR3 reads TGTGCCAGCAGCCCAGCAGCAGGGGTACCTAATTCACCCCTCCACTTT.

The genes are TRBV19 and TRBJ1-5, with D possibly being TRBD1 (6 bases). The ends were cut back, 7 bases at V and 7 bases at J, with 14 bases in the middle. Looked up from germline, CDR1 is LNHDA and CDR2 is SQIVND (reference sequence). The CDR3 has 13 residues. The CDR3 DNA follows: TGTGCCAGTAATGCCAGGGGAGCCCAGCCCCAGCATTTT. It specifies CASNARGAQPQHF.

The chain combines TRBV5-4 with TRBJ2-2; D gene unclear. The CDR3 is 16 amino acids. Trimming left V 4 bases short and J 3 bases short, with 16 bases between. Germline V gives CDR1 SGHNT, CDR2 YYREEE (reference sequence). In nucleotides, the CDR3 is TGTGCCAGCAGCCCAACCGGAGTGCTCGACACCGGGGAGCTGTTTTTT. Its translation: CASSPTGVLDTGELFF.

This chain uses TRBV15 with TRBJ1-2, with D possibly being TRBD1 (6 bases). V was clipped by 0 bases and J by 8 bases, with 13 bases between them. Germline V lookup: CDR1 LNHNV, CDR2 YYDKDF (reference sequence). The CDR3 has 14 amino acids. The CDR3 DNA reads TGTGCCACCAGCAGAGATCTGGGGGCGGAGGGCTACACCTTC. It codes for CATSRDLGAEGYTF.